This T cell receptor (beta chain) derives from a study of T cells expressing NK-cell markers. Study information: Each TCR beta repertoire originated in sorted T cells that were CD3+CD56+NKG2C+, CD3+CD56+NKG2C- or CD3+CD56-NKG2C+. Whole-study findings and limits: Dominant NKG2C+ clonotypes made up about 1.0-7.0% of CD8+ T cells in a handful of donors.

Germline V gene data show CDR1 as MNHEY and CDR2 as SVGAGI. The length of the CDR3 is 16 residues. Beta-chain TCR cDNA was generated via 5'RACE template switching with UMIs. TCRdb reprocessed the 5' RACE reads, keeping one entry per CDR3 protein, no DNA. The sample has hundreds of thousands of distinct CDR3 sequences. As concerns this clonotype: Its antigen is unidentified.

This receptor was identified in a man aged 18-75 years in good health. V and J are TRBV6-5 and TRBJ1-5; TCRdb designates TRBD1, a call that cannot be tested without DNA. The sequenced sample consisted of blood T cells: a sorted CD56 or NKG2C T cell subset, CD4+ or CD8+ T cells, or bulk PBMC T cells (not recorded which). The CDR3 sequence is CASSLRSRDRVGAQHF.